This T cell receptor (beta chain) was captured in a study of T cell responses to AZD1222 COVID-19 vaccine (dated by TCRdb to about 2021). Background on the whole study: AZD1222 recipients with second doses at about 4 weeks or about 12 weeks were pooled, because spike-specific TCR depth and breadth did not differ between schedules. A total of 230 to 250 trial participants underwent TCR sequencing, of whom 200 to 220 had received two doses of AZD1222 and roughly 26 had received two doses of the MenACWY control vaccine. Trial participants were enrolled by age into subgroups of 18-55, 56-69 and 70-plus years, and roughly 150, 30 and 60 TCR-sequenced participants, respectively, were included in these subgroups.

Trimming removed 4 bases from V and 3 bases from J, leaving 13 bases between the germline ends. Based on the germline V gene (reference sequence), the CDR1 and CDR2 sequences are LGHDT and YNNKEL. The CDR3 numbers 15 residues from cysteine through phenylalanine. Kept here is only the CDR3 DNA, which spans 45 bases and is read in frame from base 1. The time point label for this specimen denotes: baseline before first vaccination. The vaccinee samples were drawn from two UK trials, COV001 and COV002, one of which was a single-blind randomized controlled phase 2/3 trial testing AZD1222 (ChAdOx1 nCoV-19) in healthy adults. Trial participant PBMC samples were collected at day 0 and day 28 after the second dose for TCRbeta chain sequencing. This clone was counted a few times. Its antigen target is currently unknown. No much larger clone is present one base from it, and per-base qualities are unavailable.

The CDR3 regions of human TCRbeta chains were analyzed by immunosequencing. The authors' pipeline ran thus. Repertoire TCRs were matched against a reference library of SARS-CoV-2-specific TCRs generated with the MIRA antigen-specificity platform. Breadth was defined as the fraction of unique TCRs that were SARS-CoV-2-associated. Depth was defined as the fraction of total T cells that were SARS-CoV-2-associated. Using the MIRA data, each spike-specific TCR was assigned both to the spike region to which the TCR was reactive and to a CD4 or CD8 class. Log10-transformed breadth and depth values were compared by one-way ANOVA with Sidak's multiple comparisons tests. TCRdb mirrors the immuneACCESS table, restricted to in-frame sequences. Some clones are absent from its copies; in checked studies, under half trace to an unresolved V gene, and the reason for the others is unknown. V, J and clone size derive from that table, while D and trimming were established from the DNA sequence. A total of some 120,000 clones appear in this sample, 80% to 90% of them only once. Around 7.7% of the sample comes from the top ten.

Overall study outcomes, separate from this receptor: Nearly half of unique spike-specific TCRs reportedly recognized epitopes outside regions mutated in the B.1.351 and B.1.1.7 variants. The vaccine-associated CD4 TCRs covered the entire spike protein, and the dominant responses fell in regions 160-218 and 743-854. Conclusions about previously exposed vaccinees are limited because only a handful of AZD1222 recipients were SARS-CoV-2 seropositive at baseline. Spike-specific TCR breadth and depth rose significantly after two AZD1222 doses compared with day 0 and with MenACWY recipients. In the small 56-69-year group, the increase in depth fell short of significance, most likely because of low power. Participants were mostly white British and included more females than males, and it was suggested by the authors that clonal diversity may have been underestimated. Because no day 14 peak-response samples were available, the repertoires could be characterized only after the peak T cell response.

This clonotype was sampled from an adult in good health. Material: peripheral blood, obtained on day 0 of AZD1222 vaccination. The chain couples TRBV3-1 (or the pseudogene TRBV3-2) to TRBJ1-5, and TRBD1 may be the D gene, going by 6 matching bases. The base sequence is TGTGCCAGCAGCCCAGCATCAGGGGCCAATCAGCCCCAGCATTTT. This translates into CASSPASGANQPQHF.